The 2 T cell receptor beta chains listed next were all sequenced from one sample in a study of Graves' ophthalmopathy and Graves' hyperthyroidism. CDR3 regions of TCR beta were amplified from RNA transcripts. HTBI primers served in a first-round RT-PCR, which a second-round multiplex PCR followed. TCRdb recomputed calls from the multiplex PCR reads with MiXCR, one row per CDR3 protein. Of hundreds of thousands of distinct CDR3 sequences listed, about a fifth are singletons. Sequencing was carried out using peripheral blood. The receptors were gathered from a woman between 18 and 29 years old with stable Graves' hyperthyroidism. Some clones in this sample may be carry-over from other donors' samples.

The chain carries TRBV15 and TRBJ2-7; D gene unclear. The V end was cut by 1 base, the J end by 6 bases, with 10 bases between. CDR1 and CDR2 (germline): LNHNV, YYDKDF (reference sequence). The CDR3 is 13 residues long. The CDR3 is CATSRVLFSEQYF. CDR3 nucleotides: TGTGCCACCAGCAGAGTCCTTTTCAGCGAGCAGTACTTC.

This clonotype was seen many times. The rearrangement uses TRBV7-3 and TRBJ2-7, with 13 bases identical to TRBD2. This CDR3 is built from 17 residues. Per germline, CDR1 SGHTA and CDR2 FQGTGA. The ends lost 0 bases at V and 3 bases at J; junction bases unmatched: 5. CDR3 in amino acids: CASSLTGLAGEFYEQYF. Here the CDR3 DNA reads TGTGCCAGCAGCTTAACAGGACTAGCGGGAGAATTCTACGAGCAGTACTTC.